What follows describes a single T cell receptor (beta chain). What it binds is unknown. The V end was cut by 1 base, the J end by 8 bases, with 8 bases between. This CDR3 has 13 amino acids. CDR1 is SGHTA and CDR2 is FQGNSA in the germline V gene. Using immunoSEQ multiplex PCR, the repertoire was profiled, and TCRdb retains in-frame clones only, with some absent. In the table there are about 78,000 clones, about 84% of which are singletons. These data come from a study of T cell responses to AZD1222 COVID-19 vaccine. Study results and caveats: Spike-specific TCR repertoires showed rising breadth and depth after two AZD1222 doses. At 160-218 and 743-854, vaccine-associated CD4 TCRs were dominant, and they spanned spike. Nearly half of spike-specific TCRs reportedly target unmutated variant regions.

Sequencing used peripheral blood, obtained on day 0 of AZD1222 vaccination. The chain combines TRBV7-2 with TRBJ1-4; D is ambiguous. This sequence was found in an adult in good health. The CDR3 DNA sequence: TGTGCCAGCAGCTTAGGTCGCGTCGAAAAACTGTTTTTT. It translates to CASSLGRVEKLFF.